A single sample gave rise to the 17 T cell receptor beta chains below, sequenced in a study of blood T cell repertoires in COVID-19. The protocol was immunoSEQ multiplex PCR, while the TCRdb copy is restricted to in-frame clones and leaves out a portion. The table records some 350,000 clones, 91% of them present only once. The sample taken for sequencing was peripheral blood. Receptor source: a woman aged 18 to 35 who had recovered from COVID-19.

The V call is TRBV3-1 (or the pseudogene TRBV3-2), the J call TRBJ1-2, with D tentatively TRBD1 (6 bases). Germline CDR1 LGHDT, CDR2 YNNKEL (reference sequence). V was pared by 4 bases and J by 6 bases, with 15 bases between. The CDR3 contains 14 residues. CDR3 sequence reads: CASSPRGNFDGYTF. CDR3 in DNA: TGTGCCAGCAGCCCCAGGGGAAATTTCGATGGCTACACCTTC.

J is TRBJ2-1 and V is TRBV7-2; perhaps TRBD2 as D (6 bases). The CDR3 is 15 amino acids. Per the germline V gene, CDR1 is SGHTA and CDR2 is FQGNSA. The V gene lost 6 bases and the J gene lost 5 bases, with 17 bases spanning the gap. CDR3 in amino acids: CASRTPGVVHNEQFF. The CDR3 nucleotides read TGTGCCAGCAGAACCCCGGGAGTAGTACACAATGAGCAGTTCTTC.

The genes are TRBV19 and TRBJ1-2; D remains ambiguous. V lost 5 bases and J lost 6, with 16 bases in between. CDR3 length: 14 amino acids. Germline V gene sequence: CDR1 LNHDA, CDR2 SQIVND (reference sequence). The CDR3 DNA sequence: TGTGCCAGTAGTGCCAGCCGAGGGTACGATGGCTACACCTTC. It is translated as CASSASRGYDGYTF.

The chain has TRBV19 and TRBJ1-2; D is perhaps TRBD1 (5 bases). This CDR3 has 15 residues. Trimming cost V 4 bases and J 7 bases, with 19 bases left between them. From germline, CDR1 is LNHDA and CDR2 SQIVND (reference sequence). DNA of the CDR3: TGTGCCAGTAGTAACAGGTATCGACCGGCCGGTGGCTACACCTTC. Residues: CASSNRYRPAGGYTF. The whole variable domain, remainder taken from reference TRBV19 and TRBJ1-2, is DGGITQSPKYLFRKEGQNVTLSCEQNLNHDAMYWYRQDPGQGLRLIYYSQIVNDFQKGDIAEGYSVSREKKESFPLTVTSAQKNPTAFYLCASSNRYRPAGGYTFGSGTRLTVV.

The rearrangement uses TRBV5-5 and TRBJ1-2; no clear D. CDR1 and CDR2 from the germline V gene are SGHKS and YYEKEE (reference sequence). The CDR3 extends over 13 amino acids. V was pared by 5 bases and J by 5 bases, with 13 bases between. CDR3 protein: CASSHTRGYGYTF. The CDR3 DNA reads TGTGCCAGCAGTCATACACGGGGTTATGGCTACACCTTC.

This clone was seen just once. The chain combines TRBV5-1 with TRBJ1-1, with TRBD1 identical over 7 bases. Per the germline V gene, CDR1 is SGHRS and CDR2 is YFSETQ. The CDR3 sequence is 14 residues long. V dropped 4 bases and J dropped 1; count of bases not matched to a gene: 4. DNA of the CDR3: TGCGCCAGCAGCATTTGGACAGGGAACACTGAAGCTTTCTTT. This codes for CASSIWTGNTEAFF.

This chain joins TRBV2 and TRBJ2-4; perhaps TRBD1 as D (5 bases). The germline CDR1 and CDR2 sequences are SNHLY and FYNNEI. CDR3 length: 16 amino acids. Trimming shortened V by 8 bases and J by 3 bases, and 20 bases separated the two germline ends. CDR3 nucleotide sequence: TGTGCCAGCTTGAGAATCCAGGGTTGGGGCAAAAACATTCAGTACTTC. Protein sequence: CASLRIQGWGKNIQYF.

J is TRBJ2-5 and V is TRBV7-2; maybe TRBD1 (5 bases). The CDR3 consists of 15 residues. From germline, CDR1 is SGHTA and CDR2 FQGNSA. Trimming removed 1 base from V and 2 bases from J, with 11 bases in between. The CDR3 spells CASSLVRARQETQYF. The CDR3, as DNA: TGTGCCAGCAGCTTAGTCAGGGCTAGGCAAGAGACCCAGTACTTC.

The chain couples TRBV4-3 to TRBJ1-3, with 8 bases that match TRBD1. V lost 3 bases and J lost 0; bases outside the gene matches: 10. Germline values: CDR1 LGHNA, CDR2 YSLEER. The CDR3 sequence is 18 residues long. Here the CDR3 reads CASSHLRQGTGSGNTIYF. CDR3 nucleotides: TGCGCCAGCAGCCATCTCCGACAGGGGACTGGCTCTGGAAACACCATATATTTT.

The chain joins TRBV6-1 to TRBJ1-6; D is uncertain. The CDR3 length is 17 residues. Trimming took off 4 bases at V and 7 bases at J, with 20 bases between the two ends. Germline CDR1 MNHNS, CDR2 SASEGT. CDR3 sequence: CASSVSTHGRLNSPLHF. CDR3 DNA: TGTGCCAGCAGTGTCTCGACCCACGGGAGACTGAATTCACCCCTCCACTTT.

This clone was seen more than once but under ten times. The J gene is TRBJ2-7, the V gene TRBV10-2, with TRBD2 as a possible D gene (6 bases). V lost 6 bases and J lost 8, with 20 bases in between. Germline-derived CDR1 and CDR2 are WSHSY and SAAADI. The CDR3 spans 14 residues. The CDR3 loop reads CASRGTPSEGKQYV. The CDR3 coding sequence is TGCGCCAGCAGGGGGACTCCTTCTGAGGGCAAGCAGTACGTC.

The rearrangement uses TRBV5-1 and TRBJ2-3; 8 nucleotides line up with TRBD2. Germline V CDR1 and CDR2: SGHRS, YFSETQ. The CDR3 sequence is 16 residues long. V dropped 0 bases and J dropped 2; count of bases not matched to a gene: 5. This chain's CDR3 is CASSLGVSGTTDTQYF. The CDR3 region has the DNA TGCGCCAGCAGCTTGGGGGTTAGCGGGACCACAGATACGCAGTATTTT. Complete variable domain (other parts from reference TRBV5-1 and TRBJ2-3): KAGVTQTPRYLIKTRGQQVTLSCSPISGHRSVSWYQQTPGQGLQFLFEYFSETQRNKGNFPGRFSGRQFSNSRSEMNVSTLELGDSALYLCASSLGVSGTTDTQYFGPGTRLTVL.

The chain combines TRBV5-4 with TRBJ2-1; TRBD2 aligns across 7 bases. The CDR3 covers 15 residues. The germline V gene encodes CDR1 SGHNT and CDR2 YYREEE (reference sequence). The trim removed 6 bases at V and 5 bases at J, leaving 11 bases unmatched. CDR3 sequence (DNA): TGTGCCAGCACTCGTGTCCAGCGGGGAAACAATGAGCAGTTCTTC. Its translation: CASTRVQRGNNEQFF.

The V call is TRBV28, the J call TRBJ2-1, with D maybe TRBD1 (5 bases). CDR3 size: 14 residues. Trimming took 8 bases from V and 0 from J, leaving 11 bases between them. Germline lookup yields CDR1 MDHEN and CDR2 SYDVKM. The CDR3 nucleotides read TGTGCCAGCCAGCGACAGTTCTCCTACAATGAGCAGTTCTTC. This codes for CASQRQFSYNEQFF. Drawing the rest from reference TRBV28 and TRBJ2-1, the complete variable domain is DVKVTQSSRYLVKRTGEKVFLECVQDMDHENMFWYRQDPGLGLRLIYFSYDVKMKEKGDIPEGYSVSREKKERFSLILESASTNQTSMYLCASQRQFSYNEQFFGPGTRLTVL.

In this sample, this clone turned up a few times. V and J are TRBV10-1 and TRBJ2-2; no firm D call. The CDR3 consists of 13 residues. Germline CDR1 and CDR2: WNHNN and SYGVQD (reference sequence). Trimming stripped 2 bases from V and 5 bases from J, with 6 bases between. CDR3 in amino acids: CASSELRTGELFF. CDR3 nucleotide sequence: TGCGCCAGCAGTGAGCTGCGGACCGGGGAGCTGTTTTTT.

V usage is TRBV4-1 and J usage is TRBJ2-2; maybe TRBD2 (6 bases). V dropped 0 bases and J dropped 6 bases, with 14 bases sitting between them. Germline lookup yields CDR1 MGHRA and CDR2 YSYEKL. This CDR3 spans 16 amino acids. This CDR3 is CASSQDFGSSAGELFF. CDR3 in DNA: TGCGCCAGCAGCCAAGATTTCGGGAGCTCGGCCGGGGAGCTGTTTTTT.

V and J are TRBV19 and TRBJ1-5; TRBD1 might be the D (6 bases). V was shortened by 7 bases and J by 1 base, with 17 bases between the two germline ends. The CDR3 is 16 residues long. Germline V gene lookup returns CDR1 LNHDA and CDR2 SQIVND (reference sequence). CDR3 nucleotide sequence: TGTGCCAGTACGAAAACAGGGCGACGGAGCAATCAGCCCCAGCATTTT. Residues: CASTKTGRRSNQPQHF.